The 14 T cell receptor beta chains presented below share a single source sample, sequenced in a study of cytomegalovirus exposure and HLA in healthy donors. The PCR employed 60 Vbeta primers together with 13 Jbeta primers. Method: immunoSEQ multiplex PCR; TCRdb's copy keeps in-frame clones and lacks some. The data contain fewer than 150,000 clones, approximately 70% of them singletons. Material for sequencing was PBMCs. The source is a woman aged 25 to 39 in good health and CMV-seronegative.

The chain recombines TRBV19 with TRBJ1-2, with D uncertain. V was trimmed by 3 bases and J by 7 bases, leaving 12 bases between them. From germline, CDR1 is LNHDA and CDR2 SQIVND (reference sequence). There are 13 residues in the CDR3. The CDR3 loop reads CASSIVYLRGYTF. The CDR3 DNA is TGTGCCAGTAGTATTGTCTATTTACGTGGCTACACCTTC.

The gene calls are TRBV6-1 and TRBJ1-3, with D possibly being TRBD1 (5 bases). The germline V gene encodes CDR1 MNHNS and CDR2 SASEGT. The CDR3 runs to 14 residues. Trimming cost V 1 base and J 3 bases, with 7 bases left between them. CDR3 nucleotides: TGTGCCAGCAGTGAAGGGGGCTTTGGAAACACCATATATTTT. Translating gives CASSEGGFGNTIYF.

The V and J genes are TRBV23-1 and TRBJ2-7; TRBD2 aligns across 12 bases. TRBV23-1 is an open reading frame whose function is uncertain. V shed 8 bases, J shed 0 bases, and the junction held 2 bases outside the gene matches. This CDR3 contains 14 residues. CDR3 bases: TGCGCCAGCGGGACTAGCGGGCACTCCTACGAGCAGTACTTC. Its translation: CASGTSGHSYEQYF.

The chain employs TRBV6-6 and TRBJ1-1, with D tentatively TRBD1 (6 bases). With 6 bases removed from V and 6 bases from J, the gap between germline ends came to 14 bases. Germline V lookup: CDR1 MNHNY, CDR2 SVGAGI (reference sequence). The CDR3 has 13 residues. The CDR3 nucleotides read TGTGCCAGCAGAGGGGGTATTATCGCTGAAGCTTTCTTT. Amino acids: CASRGGIIAEAFF.

The rearrangement uses TRBV6-1 and TRBJ2-7; D is possibly TRBD2 (5 bases). V gave up 1 base and J gave up 6 bases, with 7 bases separating them. Germline V CDR1 and CDR2: MNHNS, SASEGT. The length of the CDR3 is 12 residues. The CDR3 DNA reads as TGTGCCAGCAGTGAAGTGGGGAGCGAGCAGTACTTC. Translated, it gives CASSEVGSEQYF.

The chain uses TRBV6-1 and TRBJ1-6, with TRBD1 identical over 7 bases. The CDR3 consists of 15 residues. Germline lookup yields CDR1 MNHNS and CDR2 SASEGT. J gave up 7 bases and V 6 bases, and 9 bases lay outside the gene matches. CDR3 residues: CASRGQTISNSPLHF. The DNA of the CDR3 is TGTGCCAGCAGGGGACAGACTATAAGCAATTCACCCCTCCACTTT.

This chain joins TRBV19 and TRBJ1-5; D is unclear. The CDR3 sequence is 12 residues long. V lost 5 bases and J 7 bases, leaving 9 bases between the germline ends. The germline V gene has CDR1 LNHDA and CDR2 SQIVND (reference sequence). The CDR3 sequence is CASSLLRQPQHF. CDR3 in DNA: TGTGCCAGTAGTCTTCTGAGACAGCCCCAGCATTTT. Full variable domain (outside the CDR3, taken from reference TRBV19 and TRBJ1-5): DGGITQSPKYLFRKEGQNVTLSCEQNLNHDAMYWYRQDPGQGLRLIYYSQIVNDFQKGDIAEGYSVSREKKESFPLTVTSAQKNPTAFYLCASSLLRQPQHFGDGTRLSIL.

The chain employs TRBV7-2 and TRBJ2-7, with a tentative D call TRBD2 (7 bases). The V gene lost 3 bases and the J gene lost 2 bases, with 23 bases spanning the gap. This CDR3 is 18 amino acids long. Germline CDR1 SGHTA, CDR2 FQGNSA. The CDR3 reads CASSLGGRLLVLPYEQYF. The CDR3 nucleotides read TGTGCCAGCAGCTTGGGGGGGCGGTTACTCGTCCTTCCCTACGAGCAGTACTTC.

V is TRBV16 and J is TRBJ2-2, with 8 bases lining up with TRBD2. The CDR3 consists of 15 residues. Trimming removed 4 bases from V and 3 bases from J; junction bases left unmatched: 4. Germline V gene sequence: CDR1 KGHSY, CDR2 FQNENV. The CDR3 is CASSPLAGHTGELFF. The CDR3 coding sequence is TGTGCCAGCAGCCCCCTAGCGGGCCACACCGGGGAGCTGTTTTTT.

V is TRBV6-1 and J is TRBJ1-2; 7 bases match TRBD1. The J segment lost 5 bases and the V segment lost 0 bases, leaving 6 bases of the junction unmatched. This CDR3 contains 15 residues. CDR1 and CDR2 from the germline V gene are MNHNS and SASEGT. CDR3: CASSEASGQSYGYTF. The CDR3 DNA reads TGTGCCAGCAGTGAAGCGTCGGGACAGTCTTATGGCTACACCTTC.

As to this clone: A read error may account for a junction end that differs from germline. V and J are TRBV19 and TRBJ2-5, with 8 bases that match TRBD2. The J call may not be correct, given that the DNA end is closer to TRBJ2-7. The CDR3 spans 12 residues. Germline V gene sequence: CDR1 LNHDA, CDR2 SQIVND (reference sequence). Here the CDR3 reads CSTGTSVGEQYF. CDR3 bases: TGCTCTACCGGGACTAGTGTCGGCGAGCAGTACTTC.

J is TRBJ2-1 and V is TRBV10-3; D may be TRBD2 (5 bases). The CDR3 totals 14 residues. CDR1 ENHRY and CDR2 SYGVKD come from the germline V gene. V lost 6 bases, J lost 4 bases, and 13 bases lay in between. In nucleotides, the CDR3 is TGTGCCATCAGATATAGCGCCGTATACAATGAGCAGTTCTTC. Its translation: CAIRYSAVYNEQFF.

The rearrangement uses TRBV6-5 and TRBJ2-1; 7 bases line up with TRBD2. The V gene's germline CDR1 is MNHEY and CDR2 SVGAGI. The CDR3 contains 15 residues. Trimming at V came to 7 bases and at J to 8 bases, leaving 14 bases not matched to a gene. This CDR3 reads CASTSAGPTRDEQFF. The CDR3 nucleotides are TGTGCCAGCACCTCAGCGGGACCTACTAGGGATGAGCAGTTCTTC.

CDR3 in amino acids: CASSHRSRGRDRQPQHF. CDR3 in DNA: TGCGCCAGCAGTCACCGGTCCAGGGGGCGCGACAGACAGCCCCAGCATTTT. V is TRBV23-1 and J is TRBJ1-5; 8 nucleotides agree with TRBD1. TRBV23-1 is reported as an ORF; its role is uncertain. The CDR3 is made up of 17 amino acids. J gave up 7 bases and V 3 bases, and 14 bases lay outside the gene matches.